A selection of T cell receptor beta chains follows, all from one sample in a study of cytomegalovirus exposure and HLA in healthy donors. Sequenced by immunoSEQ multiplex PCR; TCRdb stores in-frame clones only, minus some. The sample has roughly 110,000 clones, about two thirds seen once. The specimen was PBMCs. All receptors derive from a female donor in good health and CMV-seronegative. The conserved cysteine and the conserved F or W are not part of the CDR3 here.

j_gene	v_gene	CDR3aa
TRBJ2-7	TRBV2	ASREPGQGSREQY
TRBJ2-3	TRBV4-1	ASSQEGGDTQY
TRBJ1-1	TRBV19	ASMGQANTEAF
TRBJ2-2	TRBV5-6	ASRHGTNTGELF
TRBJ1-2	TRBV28	ASSLNRLDGYGYT
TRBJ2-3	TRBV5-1	ASSGTSVSTDTQY
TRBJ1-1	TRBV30	AWSRGTNTEAF
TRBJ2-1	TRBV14	ASSQDLGGATNYNEQF
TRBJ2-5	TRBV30	AWSRGRGETQY
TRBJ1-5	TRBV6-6	ASRTTTENSNQPQH
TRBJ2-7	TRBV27	ASRNTWAGGEQY
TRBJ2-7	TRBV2	ASSGRLAGGSFAYEQY
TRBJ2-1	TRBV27	ASSRGTSGSNEQF
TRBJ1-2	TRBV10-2	ASSEWTEDYGYT
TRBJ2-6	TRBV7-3	ASSYPGLASGANVLT
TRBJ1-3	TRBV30	AWRGQGFSGNTIY
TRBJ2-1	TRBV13	ASSKGSSGSISYNEQF
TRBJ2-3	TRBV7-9	ASTASGRSSTDTQY
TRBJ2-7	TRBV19	ASSTSQAKYEQY
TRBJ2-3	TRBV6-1	ASRPGLEADTQY